Given below is one T cell receptor beta chain in context. Both 60 Vbeta primers and 13 Jbeta primers went into the PCR. Sequenced by immunoSEQ multiplex PCR; TCRdb stores in-frame clones only, minus some. The sample has more than 95,000 clones, about 12% seen once. V shed 4 bases, J shed 6 bases, and the junction held 6 bases outside the gene matches. The CDR3 length is 14 residues. CDR1 and CDR2 (germline): MDHEN, SYDVKM. The sample is drawn from a study of cytomegalovirus exposure and HLA in healthy donors. The source material was PBMCs. The chain combines TRBV28 with TRBJ2-5, with 9 bases that match TRBD1. The receptor was isolated from a man aged 35 to 55 in good health and CMV-seropositive. CDR3 amino acids: CASSSGQGRKTQYF. The DNA of the CDR3 is TGTGCCAGCAGTTCAGGACAGGGGAGAAAGACCCAGTACTTC.